A single sample gave rise to the 9 T cell receptor beta chains below, sequenced in a study of type 1 and type 2 diabetes patients. The PCR template was genomic DNA. A primer set of 30 forward and 13 reverse primers amplified the CDR3. TCRdb passed the multiplex PCR reads through MiXCR, listing each CDR3 protein once. The sample consists of 280,000 or so distinct CDR3 sequences, roughly 48% of them appearing once. Input material: peripheral blood mononuclear cells (PBMCs). The receptor set was obtained from a man younger than 35 with type 2 diabetes.

There are a few counts of this clonotype. In DNA form, the CDR3 reads TGTGCCAGCAGCTTAGCTGGGGTTGTTCGTCAGCCCCAGCATTTT. This codes for CASSLAGVVRQPQHF. The V gene is TRBV7-2, the J gene TRBJ1-5; D is ambiguous. The germline V gene encodes CDR1 SGHTA and CDR2 FQGNSA. CDR3 length equals 15 residues. V lost 0 bases, J lost 6 bases, and 12 bases lay in between.

This clonotype was detected a few times. The chain recombines TRBV7-2 with TRBJ2-5; 11 bases line up with TRBD2. Germline assignment: CDR1 SGHTA and CDR2 FQGNSA. This CDR3 region has 16 residues. The V and J ends lost 1 base and 5 bases, in that order; junction bases with no gene match: 6. CDR3 DNA: TGTGCCAGCAGCTTAGTTTTAGCGGGGGGGGGTGAGACCCAGTACTTC. As protein: CASSLVLAGGGETQYF.

This clonotype occurred many times. The rearrangement joins TRBV20-1 to TRBJ1-1; perhaps TRBD1 as D (6 bases). Trimming left V 2 bases short and J 3 bases short, with 7 bases between. Germline loops: CDR1 DFQATT, CDR2 SNEGSKA (reference sequence). The CDR3 has 12 amino acids. CDR3 amino acids: CSARNRDTEAFF. CDR3 coding DNA: TGCAGTGCTAGAAACAGGGACACTGAAGCTTTCTTT.

CDR3 in DNA: TGCAGTGCCCTAAGAGCGGGAGGCAATGAGCAGTTCTTC. Residues: CSALRAGGNEQFF. The J gene is TRBJ2-1, the V gene TRBV20-1; 9 positions match TRBD2. The CDR3 consists of 13 residues. The J segment lost 6 bases and the V segment lost 6 bases, leaving 6 bases of the junction unmatched. CDR1 is DFQATT, CDR2 SNEGSKA, per germline (reference sequence).

The V and J genes are TRBV27 and TRBJ2-3; D is ambiguous. Trimming stripped 2 bases from V and 0 bases from J, with 24 bases between. The CDR3 extends over 20 amino acids. Germline V gives CDR1 MNHEY, CDR2 SMNVEV (reference sequence). CDR3 region: CASSLTPFSPLTRSTDTQYF. CDR3 bases: TGTGCCAGCAGTTTAACGCCCTTCTCACCTCTTACCCGCAGCACAGATACGCAGTATTTT.

There are a few counts of this clonotype. CDR3 residues: CASRGQGLSEAFF. The CDR3 DNA is TGTGCCAGCCGGGGACAGGGCCTTTCTGAAGCTTTCTTT. V and J are TRBV19 and TRBJ1-1, with TRBD1 matching over 9 bases. The ends lost 9 bases at V and 6 bases at J; junction bases unmatched: 8. CDR3 length: 13 amino acids. Germline V gives CDR1 LNHDA, CDR2 SQIVND (reference sequence).

V and J are TRBV10-3 and TRBJ1-2; tentative D call: TRBD1 (5 bases). The V and J ends lost 10 bases and 7 bases respectively, with 19 bases between them. From germline, CDR1 is ENHRY and CDR2 SYGVKD. This CDR3 is built from 13 residues. CDR3: CATSGTWDCGYTF. CDR3 bases: TGTGCCACGTCCGGGACTTGGGACTGTGGCTACACCTTC.

The chain couples TRBV20-1 to TRBJ2-7; no firm D call. Trimming pared 3 bases from V and 2 bases from J, leaving 14 bases between. From germline, CDR1 is DFQATT and CDR2 SNEGSKA (reference sequence). The CDR3 has 14 amino acids. The CDR3: CSASLTEPTYEQYF. Written as DNA, the CDR3 is TGCAGTGCTAGCTTGACCGAACCCACCTACGAGCAGTACTTC.

This clonotype appeared a few times. The V and J genes are TRBV24-1 and TRBJ2-2, with D perhaps matching TRBD2 (6 bases). The CDR3 has 17 amino acids. Trimming left V 5 bases short and J 1 base short, with 16 bases between. Germline CDR1 is KGHDR and CDR2 is SFDVKD. CDR3 loop: CATSGLRDGGNTGELFF. DNA of the CDR3: TGTGCCACCAGTGGTCTCCGGGACGGGGGGAACACCGGGGAGCTGTTTTTT.